Following are 11 T cell receptor beta chains from one sample sequenced in a study of blood T cell repertoires in COVID-19. Libraries were prepared by immunoSEQ multiplex PCR; TCRdb keeps only in-frame clonotypes and omits some of them. The sample consists of 240,000 or so clones, over 75% of them appearing once. Sample: peripheral blood. These receptors came from a young man who had recovered from COVID-19.

J is TRBJ2-5 and V is TRBV9; 8 bases fit TRBD2. CDR1 and CDR2 (germline): SGDLS, YYNGEE. V trimming: 0 bases; J trimming: 5 bases; junction bases outside the gene matches: 12. This CDR3 is built from 17 residues. CDR3 DNA: TGTGCCAGCAGCGTAGCTGGTCAGTCCAGCGGGGGTGAGACCCAGTACTTC. Translation gives CASSVAGQSSGGETQYF.

The chain is built from TRBV2 and TRBJ2-3; 7 nucleotides align to TRBD1. V shed 6 bases, J shed 3 bases, and the junction held 12 bases outside the gene matches. The CDR3 extends over 16 amino acids. Germline assignment: CDR1 SNHLY and CDR2 FYNNEI. DNA of the CDR3: TGTGCCAGCAGAGACAGGGACACCCCTGGGACAGATACGCAGTATTTT. Translated: CASRDRDTPGTDTQYF.

The chain is built from TRBV2 and TRBJ1-4; tentative D call: TRBD1 (6 bases). In germline, CDR1 is SNHLY, CDR2 FYNNEI. V was shortened by 5 bases and J by 8 bases, with 24 bases between the two germline ends. The CDR3 length is 17 residues. The CDR3 DNA reads as TGTGCCAGCAGTTATCCCCTCACGGGGGGCTCGTCCGAAAAACTGTTTTTT. Its translation: CASSYPLTGGSSEKLFF.

The chain joins TRBV12-3 or TRBV12-4 to TRBJ2-3, with a possible D match to TRBD1 (5 bases). The ends were cut back, 5 bases at V and 4 bases at J, with 10 bases in the middle. This CDR3 comprises 13 residues. CDR3 sequence (DNA): TGTGCCAGCAGTAAAGGGGCCGCAGATACGCAGTATTTT. Protein product: CASSKGAADTQYF.

Only one count was recorded for this clone. The rearrangement links TRBV6-5 to TRBJ1-3; D call uncertain. CDR3 length equals 15 residues. Germline V gives CDR1 MNHEY, CDR2 SVGAGI. Trimming took 6 bases from V and 0 from J, leaving 12 bases between them. The CDR3 sequence: CASSVQESSGNTIYF. The CDR3 bases are TGTGCCAGCAGCGTTCAGGAAAGCTCTGGAAACACCATATATTTT.

The chain has TRBV6-2 or TRBV6-3 and TRBJ2-3; TRBD2 matches at 7 bases. This CDR3 is 15 amino acids long. Germline V gene lookup returns CDR1 MNHEY and CDR2 SVGEGT. After removal of 0 bases from V and 4 bases from J, the junction contained 4 bases not matched to a gene. CDR3 in amino acids: CASSYSSGAADTQYF. The CDR3 DNA sequence: TGTGCCAGCAGTTACTCGAGCGGGGCCGCAGATACGCAGTATTTT.

The sample holds one count of this clone. The rearrangement joins TRBV9 to TRBJ2-3; D is perhaps TRBD1 (6 bases). The V end was cut by 3 bases, the J end by 1 base, with 18 bases between. The CDR3 covers 17 residues. CDR1 and CDR2 (germline): SGDLS, YYNGEE. This CDR3 is CASSATSIPGGTDTQYF. The CDR3 region has the DNA TGTGCCAGCAGCGCAACCTCGATACCAGGGGGCACAGATACGCAGTATTTT.

The V call is TRBV18, the J call TRBJ2-5, with D perhaps matching TRBD2 (6 bases). CDR1 is KGHSH and CDR2 is LQKENI in the germline V gene. The CDR3 loop spans 13 amino acids. Trimming left V 6 bases short and J 4 bases short, with 12 bases between. CDR3 sequence (DNA): TGTGCCAGCTCCCCGCGGGGTGGAGAGACCCAGTACTTC. Residues: CASSPRGGETQYF.

The chain employs TRBV24-1 and TRBJ1-4; D possibly corresponds to TRBD1 (6 bases). The V gene's germline CDR1 is KGHDR and CDR2 SFDVKD. V dropped 5 bases and J dropped 3 bases, with 18 bases sitting between them. The CDR3 runs to 17 residues. The CDR3 nucleotides read TGTGCCACCAGTGTCAATGGGCAGGGGATTGCTAATGAAAAACTGTTTTTT. This codes for CATSVNGQGIANEKLFF.

V usage is TRBV4-1 and J usage is TRBJ2-5, with a weak D call TRBD1 (5 bases). V was pared by 3 bases and J by 2 bases, with 13 bases between. Germline CDR1 reads MGHRA; CDR2 reads YSYEKL. This CDR3 is built from 15 residues. The CDR3 region has the DNA TGCGCCAGCAGCCAGAGTGGGGCACCTCAAGAGACCCAGTACTTC. This translates into CASSQSGAPQETQYF.

This clone was recorded a few times. V is TRBV5-4 and J is TRBJ1-2; D remains ambiguous. CDR1 and CDR2 from the germline V gene are SGHNT and YYREEE (reference sequence). The CDR3 is 15 amino acids. V was shortened by 0 bases and J by 2 bases, with 11 bases between the two germline ends. CDR3 sequence (DNA): TGTGCCAGCAGCTTGGACGGTGGAGGAAACTATGGCTACACCTTC. This translates into CASSLDGGGNYGYTF.